The 21 T cell receptor beta chains reported below all come from one sample, sequenced in a study of blood T cell repertoires in COVID-19. Produced via immunoSEQ multiplex PCR; TCRdb's table is partial and in-frame only. Of about 62,000 clones detected, 86% appear once; the ten largest clones hold approximately 1.2%. Sequences were obtained from peripheral blood. The receptors here all came from an elderly woman with acute or convalescent COVID-19.

This chain links TRBV28 with TRBJ1-2, with 9 bases fitting TRBD1. This CDR3 is built from 17 residues. With 8 bases clipped from V and 0 bases from J, the junction kept 13 bases outside the gene matches. The germline gives CDR1 MDHEN, CDR2 SYDVKM. CDR3 loop: CASLTRDRASSNYGYTF. CDR3 nucleotide sequence: TGTGCCAGCCTCACGCGGGACAGGGCCTCTTCTAACTATGGCTACACCTTC.

The rearrangement uses TRBV18 and TRBJ1-5; TRBD1 might be the D (5 bases). The germline V gene has CDR1 KGHSH and CDR2 LQKENI. V was shortened by 3 bases and J by 0 bases, with 12 bases between the two germline ends. This CDR3 is 16 amino acids long. DNA of the CDR3: TGTGCCAGCTCACCGGGGCAGGGCCTTAGCAATCAGCCCCAGCATTTT. Translating it yields CASSPGQGLSNQPQHF. Drawing the rest from reference TRBV18 and TRBJ1-5, the complete variable domain is NAGVMQNPRHLVRRRGQEARLRCSPMKGHSHVYWYRQLPEEGLKFMVYLQKENIIDESGMPKERFSAEFPKEGPSILRIQQVVRGDSAAYFCASSPGQGLSNQPQHFGDGTRLSIL.

The chain is built from TRBV3-1 (or the pseudogene TRBV3-2) and TRBJ2-2; D not certain. CDR1 is LGHDT and CDR2 is YNNKEL in the germline V gene (reference sequence). Trimming cost V 4 bases and J 5 bases, with 14 bases left between them. CDR3 size: 15 residues. CDR3 in amino acids: CASSRRGPQTGELFF. Written as DNA, the CDR3 is TGTGCCAGCAGCCGCAGAGGTCCCCAAACCGGGGAGCTGTTTTTT.

V is TRBV7-9 and J is TRBJ2-3, with a possible D match to TRBD1 (6 bases). V dropped 5 bases and J dropped 4 bases, with 13 bases sitting between them. The CDR3 spans 14 residues. The germline gives CDR1 SEHNR, CDR2 FQNEAQ (reference sequence). The CDR3, as DNA: TGTGCCAGCAGCCCCCACTGGACAGCAGATACGCAGTATTTT. This encodes CASSPHWTADTQYF.

The V call is TRBV5-1, the J call TRBJ2-2; D uncertain. The CDR3 consists of 11 residues. Germline CDR1 SGHRS, CDR2 YFSETQ. Trimming stripped 6 bases from V and 5 bases from J, with 5 bases between. The CDR3 DNA follows: TGCGCCAGCACCGGTACCGGGGAGCTGTTTTTT. This translates into CASTGTGELFF.

This clone was seen a single time. The rearrangement joins TRBV24-1 to TRBJ1-2; perhaps TRBD1 as D (5 bases). This CDR3 comprises 13 residues. Trimming took off 3 bases at V and 2 bases at J, with 6 bases between the two ends. Germline CDR1 and CDR2: KGHDR and SFDVKD. The CDR3 sequence: CATSDGGNYGYTF. The CDR3 coding sequence is TGTGCCACCAGTGATGGGGGGAACTATGGCTACACCTTC.

This clone was counted once. The CDR3 DNA follows: TGTGCCAGCTCACGACTAGCGGGGCCCGACACAGATACGCAGTATTTT. Translating it yields CASSRLAGPDTDTQYF. The chain links TRBV18 to TRBJ2-3; the match to TRBD2 covers 11 bases. This CDR3 comprises 16 residues. Trimming at V came to 4 bases and at J to 2 bases, leaving 5 bases not matched to a gene. CDR1 and CDR2 (germline): KGHSH, LQKENI.

The chain recombines TRBV4-1 with TRBJ1-5, with D perhaps matching TRBD1 (5 bases). The CDR3 contains 15 residues. The ends were cut back, 3 bases at V and 5 bases at J, with 14 bases in the middle. Germline CDR1 reads MGHRA; CDR2 reads YSYEKL. The CDR3 loop is CASSHGLRGDQPQHF. CDR3 bases: TGCGCCAGCAGCCACGGACTACGGGGGGATCAGCCCCAGCATTTT.

This clone was seen a handful of times. The V gene is TRBV7-2, the J gene TRBJ1-6, with 7 bases lining up with TRBD1. Unmatched junction bases numbered 8, after V lost 3 bases and J lost 12 bases. The germline gives CDR1 SGHTA, CDR2 FQGNSA. CDR3 length: 14 residues. DNA of the CDR3: TGTGCCAGCAGCTTCAACAGACAGGGAGGACCCCTCCACTTT. Residues: CASSFNRQGGPLHF.

The chain combines TRBV12-3 or TRBV12-4 with TRBJ2-5; TRBD2 matches at 9 bases. The CDR3 sequence is 13 residues long. Trimming removed 5 bases from V and 5 bases from J; junction bases left unmatched: 3. The CDR3 loop is CASSRTSEETQYF. In nucleotides, the CDR3 is TGTGCCAGCAGTAGGACTAGCGAGGAGACCCAGTACTTC.

The rearrangement uses TRBV30 and TRBJ2-4; 7 nucleotides agree with TRBD1. V was clipped by 5 bases and J by 8 bases; unmatched bases: 6. From germline, CDR1 is GTSNPN and CDR2 SVGIG (reference sequence). This CDR3 has 12 residues. CDR3 sequence reads: CAWDRVSDIQYF. In DNA form, the CDR3 reads TGTGCCTGGGACAGGGTTTCTGACATTCAGTACTTC.

The gene calls are TRBV5-1 and TRBJ1-2; 11 bases match TRBD1. Germline V gives CDR1 SGHRS, CDR2 YFSETQ. The CDR3 contains 15 residues. Germline trimming cut 4 bases from V and 4 bases from J; bases unmatched to any gene: 6. In DNA, the CDR3 is TGCGCCAGCAGCCCCGGGACAGGGGGAACCTATGGCTACACCTTC. It translates to CASSPGTGGTYGYTF.

This rearrangement joins TRBV7-2 to TRBJ2-2; a weak D match, TRBD1 (5 bases). V was cut by 5 bases and J by 5 bases, with 12 bases left in between. The CDR3 has 14 amino acids. Looked up from germline, CDR1 is SGHTA and CDR2 is FQGNSA. CDR3 protein: CASSRSRVTGELFF. The CDR3 DNA is TGTGCCAGCAGCAGGAGCAGGGTAACCGGGGAGCTGTTTTTT. The variable domain in full, with the rest retrieved from reference TRBV7-2 and TRBJ2-2, is GAGVSQSPSNKVTEKGKDVELRCDPISGHTALYWYRQSLGQGLEFLIYFQGNSAPDKSGLPSDRFSAERTGGSVSTLTIQRTQQEDSAVYLCASSRSRVTGELFFGEGSRLTVL.

This clone is labeled medium-sized (0.01 to 0.1%). The rearrangement links TRBV25-1 to TRBJ1-1; D remains ambiguous. This CDR3 has 14 residues. Germline CDR1 MGHDK, CDR2 SYGVNS. The V end lost 1 base, the J end lost 3 bases, and 9 bases lay between the germline ends. CDR3 nucleotides: TGTGCCAGCAGTGAATCGTGGGCCGACACTGAAGCTTTCTTT. It encodes CASSESWADTEAFF.

This rearrangement joins TRBV7-2 to TRBJ1-4, with D tentatively TRBD1 (5 bases). This CDR3 region has 14 residues. V lost 6 bases and J lost 2, with 10 bases in between. The V gene's germline CDR1 is SGHTA and CDR2 FQGNSA. CDR3 amino acids: CASRSGTTNEKLFF. In DNA form, the CDR3 reads TGTGCCAGCAGGTCAGGGACTACTAATGAAAAACTGTTTTTT.

The V and J genes are TRBV2 and TRBJ2-7; 7 positions agree with TRBD1. The CDR3 runs to 14 residues. CDR1 is SNHLY and CDR2 is FYNNEI in the germline V gene. Unmatched junction bases numbered 15, after V lost 4 bases and J lost 12 bases. For the CDR3, the DNA is TGTGCCAGCAGTGGTGGGACAGCTATCTCCTGGGGGTACTTC. This encodes CASSGGTAISWGYF.

This clone was seen more than once but under ten times. The chain combines TRBV2 with TRBJ2-7; no definite D call. Germline loops: CDR1 SNHLY, CDR2 FYNNEI. Between the trimmed V and J ends, which lost 4 bases and 2 bases, there was a span of 15 bases. This CDR3 is built from 15 residues. In DNA, the CDR3 is TGTGCCAGCAGTGGAGGTAACCTGCGAGCCTACGAGCAGTACTTC. Residues: CASSGGNLRAYEQYF. The full variable domain, in which reference TRBV2 and TRBJ2-7 provide the parts outside the CDR3, is EPEVTQTPSHQVTQMGQEVILRCVPISNHLYFYWYRQILGQKVEFLVSFYNNEISEKSEIFDDQFSVERPDGSNFTLKIRSTKLEDSAMYFCASSGGNLRAYEQYFGPGTRLTVT.

The rearrangement links TRBV7-3 to TRBJ2-1, with 11 bases identical to TRBD2. This CDR3 is 13 amino acids long. The J segment lost 15 bases and the V segment lost 5 bases, leaving 9 bases of the junction unmatched. Germline V lookup: CDR1 SGHTA, CDR2 FQGTGA. The CDR3: CASSPLLAGGLFF. CDR3 DNA sequence: TGTGCCAGCAGCCCGCTCCTAGCGGGAGGTCTGTTCTTC.

This clone was seen only once. The chain joins TRBV6-5 to TRBJ2-7; 9 bases align to TRBD1. This CDR3 is 14 amino acids long. V was clipped by 6 bases and J by 6 bases; unmatched bases: 9. Germline values: CDR1 MNHEY, CDR2 SVGAGI. The DNA of the CDR3 is TGTGCCAGCAGCCGAGACAGGGGGTCGGCCGAGCAGTACTTC. Its protein product is CASSRDRGSAEQYF.

The chain recombines TRBV5-1 with TRBJ2-2, with 9 bases lining up with TRBD1. The CDR3 sequence is 15 residues long. The germline gives CDR1 SGHRS, CDR2 YFSETQ. The V gene end was trimmed by 5 bases and the J gene end by 7 bases; junction bases not matched to a gene: 9. CDR3 nucleotide sequence: TGCGCCAGCAGTCAAACGGGGACAGGGAACGGGGAGCTGTTTTTT. It encodes CASSQTGTGNGELFF.

The CDR3 spells CASSPGQGAPGNTIYF. The DNA for the CDR3 is TGTGCCAGCAGCCCTGGACAGGGGGCGCCAGGAAACACCATATATTTT. The gene calls are TRBV9 and TRBJ1-3, with TRBD1 identical over 11 bases. This CDR3 is built from 16 residues. The V and J ends lost 4 bases and 4 bases, in that order; junction bases with no gene match: 7. Looked up from germline, CDR1 is SGDLS and CDR2 is YYNGEE.